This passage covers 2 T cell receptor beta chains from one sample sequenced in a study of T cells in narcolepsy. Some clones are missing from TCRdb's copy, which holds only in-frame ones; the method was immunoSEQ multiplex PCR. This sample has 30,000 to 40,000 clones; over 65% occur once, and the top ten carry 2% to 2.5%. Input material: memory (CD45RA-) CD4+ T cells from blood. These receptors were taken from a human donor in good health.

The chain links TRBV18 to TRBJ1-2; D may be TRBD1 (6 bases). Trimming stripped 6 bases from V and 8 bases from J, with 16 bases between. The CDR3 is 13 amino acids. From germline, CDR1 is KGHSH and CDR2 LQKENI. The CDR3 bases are TGTGCCAGCTCTGGGGGGCCAGCGGCAGGCTACACCTTC. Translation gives CASSGGPAAGYTF.

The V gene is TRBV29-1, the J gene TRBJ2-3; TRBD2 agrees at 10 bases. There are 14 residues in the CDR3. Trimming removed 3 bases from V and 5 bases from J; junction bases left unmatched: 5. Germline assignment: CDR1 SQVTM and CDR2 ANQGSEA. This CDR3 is CSVDGTSGEDTQYF. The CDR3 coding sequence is TGCAGCGTTGACGGTACTAGCGGGGAAGATACGCAGTATTTT.